This TCR beta chain was identified during a study of blood T cell repertoires in COVID-19. Overall study context: The United States, Italy and Spain were the sources of the acute and convalescent COVID-19 samples. T cells, B-cell-depleted T cells, or PBMCs supplied cDNA or gDNA.

The authors' processing: By means of reference gene primer amplification, nucleated cell counts were estimated. Profiled with immunoSEQ multiplex PCR; TCRdb holds only in-frame clones, not every one. Clone size and V and J calls were adopted from that table, with D and trimming inferred from the DNA. The sample lists around 81,000 clones, 80% seen once, with approximately 12% in the top ten. V lost 3 bases to trimming and J lost 6 bases, with 9 bases between them. This CDR3 is 13 amino acids long. Germline V gene lookup returns CDR1 KGHSH and CDR2 LQKENI. The source material was peripheral blood. The genes are TRBV18 and TRBJ1-5; weak D call: TRBD1 (5 bases). This receptor was taken from a human donor in a cohort sampled during active COVID-19. CDR3 residues: CASSPGGGQPQHF. For the CDR3, the DNA is TGTGCCAGCTCACCGGGGGGGGGTCAGCCCCAGCATTTT.